The rows below give T cell receptor beta chains drawn from one sample of a study of blood T cell repertoires in COVID-19. Profiling relied on immunoSEQ multiplex PCR, and the TCRdb table lists in-frame clones only, not all of them. The sample shows about 160,000 clones, roughly 83% of them seen only once. Sample: peripheral blood. The receptors come from a man aged 18 to 29 with active or convalescent COVID-19. CDR3s include the opening cysteine and the closing phenylalanine or tryptophan. The D gene is left open where the match is weak. A row's size may be missing; if present it is once, few, many or a size class.

CDR3aa | CDR3nt | abundance | j_gene | len | v_gene | d_gene
CASSLTGLAGIYEQYF | TGTGCCAGCAGTTTAACCGGACTAGCGGGGATATACGAGCAGTACTTC | NA | TRBJ2-7 | 16 | TRBV28 | TRBD2
CASSTGLTGELFF | TGTGCCAGCAGCACAGGACTAACCGGGGAGCTGTTTTTT | few | TRBJ2-2 | 13 | TRBV11-3 | NA
CASRPGLAGDTGELFF | TGTGCTAGCAGACCTGGACTAGCGGGTGATACCGGGGAGCTGTTTTTT | NA | TRBJ2-2 | 16 | TRBV7-7 | TRBD2
CASSVFMNTEAFF | TGTGCCAGCAGTGTTTTCATGAACACTGAAGCTTTCTTT | NA | TRBJ1-1 | 13 | TRBV2 | NA
CASSYEPGNTEAFF | TGTGCCAGCAGTTACGAACCGGGGAACACTGAAGCTTTCTTT | NA | TRBJ1-1 | 14 | TRBV6-6 | NA
CASSNQGARNQPQHF | TGTGCCAGCAGCAATCAGGGGGCGAGAAATCAGCCCCAGCATTTT | NA | TRBJ1-5 | 15 | TRBV7-9 | TRBD1
CASSQRSGGSQPQHF | TGTGCCAGCAGCCAAAGGTCAGGGGGGTCTCAGCCCCAGCATTTT | NA | TRBJ1-5 | 15 | TRBV3-1/TRBV3-2 | TRBD1
CASSMGLAAQETQYF | TGTGCCAGCAGCATGGGGCTAGCGGCCCAAGAGACCCAGTACTTC | NA | TRBJ2-5 | 15 | TRBV5-4 | TRBD2
CASSELAETQYF | TGTGCCAGCAGTGAGCTAGCAGAGACCCAGTACTTC | NA | TRBJ2-5 | 12 | TRBV2 | NA
CASSPRTDLNTGELFF | TGTGCCAGCAGTCCAAGGACAGACTTGAACACCGGGGAGCTGTTTTTT | NA | TRBJ2-2 | 16 | TRBV27 | NA
CASNSGGGDTQYF | TGTGCCAGCAATAGCGGGGGCGGGGATACGCAGTATTTT | NA | TRBJ2-3 | 13 | TRBV7-6 | TRBD2